These 30 T cell receptor beta chains share one sample of origin, sequenced in a study of cytomegalovirus exposure and HLA in healthy donors. Libraries were prepared by immunoSEQ multiplex PCR; TCRdb keeps only in-frame clonotypes and omits some of them. The sample gives 250,000 to 300,000 clones, roughly 85% of which show up once; over 0.95% is in the top ten. Material for sequencing was PBMCs. The receptors stem from a woman aged 18 to 35 in good health and CMV-seronegative.

This chain joins TRBV6-1 and TRBJ1-5; D is uncertain. Germline V gives CDR1 MNHNS, CDR2 SASEGT. Trimming took 0 bases from V and 5 from J, leaving 17 bases between them. This CDR3 region has 17 residues. The CDR3: CASSEAPGGRLDQPQHF. As DNA, the CDR3 is TGTGCCAGCAGTGAAGCTCCTGGAGGGAGGCTAGATCAGCCCCAGCATTTT.

V is TRBV4-1 and J is TRBJ2-3, with 12 bases aligning to TRBD2. Losses at the gene ends were 5 bases for V and 4 bases for J; bases not matched to a gene: 10. CDR3 length: 17 residues. Germline V gene data show CDR1 as MGHRA and CDR2 as YSYEKL. The chain's CDR3 is CASSSGASGGAADTQYF. The CDR3 nucleotides read TGCGCCAGCAGCTCGGGGGCTAGCGGGGGGGCGGCAGATACGCAGTATTTT.

The chain employs TRBV27 and TRBJ2-3; tentatively, D is TRBD1 (6 bases). This CDR3 has 18 residues. Germline assignment: CDR1 MNHEY and CDR2 SMNVEV (reference sequence). Trimming left V 0 bases short and J 0 bases short, with 16 bases between. Here the CDR3 reads CASSLSPIQGTSTDTQYF. The CDR3 DNA reads TGTGCCAGCAGTTTATCCCCCATACAGGGTACTAGCACAGATACGCAGTATTTT.

This clone was recorded once. The genes are TRBV25-1 and TRBJ1-4; D unresolved. With 6 bases removed from V and 5 bases from J, the gap between germline ends came to 25 bases. The V gene's germline CDR1 is MGHDK and CDR2 SYGVNS. CDR3 length: 18 residues. The CDR3 DNA reads as TGTGCCAGCAGCCCAACCGGACTCCCAAGTAACGCAAATGAAAAACTGTTTTTT. It encodes CASSPTGLPSNANEKLFF.

The CDR3 coding sequence is TGTGCCAGCAGTTTACCCCGACTACCCCAGCATTTT. Translation: CASSLPRLPQHF. The gene calls are TRBV28 and TRBJ1-5; D gene uncertain. Germline V CDR1 and CDR2: MDHEN, SYDVKM. V shed 2 bases and J shed 10 bases, with 9 bases lying between them. This CDR3 comprises 12 residues.

This sequence joins TRBV28 and TRBJ2-4; perhaps TRBD2 as D (6 bases). V lost 6 bases and J lost 0, with 15 bases in between. The germline CDR1 and CDR2 sequences are MDHEN and SYDVKM. The CDR3 is made up of 16 amino acids. The CDR3 DNA reads TGTGCCAGCAGATCTCCGCGGGACGGAGCCAAAAACATTCAGTACTTC. Its protein is CASRSPRDGAKNIQYF.

A few counts support this clone. This chain links TRBV6-5 with TRBJ2-2; tentatively, D is TRBD1 (5 bases). Trimming removed 6 bases from V and 0 bases from J, with 8 bases in between. The CDR3 consists of 14 residues. Germline values: CDR1 MNHEY, CDR2 SVGAGI. The CDR3 bases are TGTGCCAGCAGAGGACAAGCGAACACCGGGGAGCTGTTTTTT. As protein: CASRGQANTGELFF.

V is TRBV30 and J is TRBJ1-2, with 8 bases matching TRBD1. This CDR3 comprises 15 residues. Germline CDR1 is GTSNPN and CDR2 is SVGIG (reference sequence). V shed 2 bases and J 6 bases; nucleotides not matched to a gene: 11. The CDR3 sequence: CAWSLVRTGRNGYTF. The CDR3 DNA is TGTGCCTGGAGTCTTGTACGGACAGGGAGGAATGGCTACACCTTC. Filled out from reference TRBV30 and TRBJ1-2, the complete variable domain reads SQTIHQWPATLVQPVGSPLSLECTVEGTSNPNLYWYRQAAGRGLQLLFYSVGIGQISSEVPQNLSASRPQDRQFILSSKKLLLSDSGFYLCAWSLVRTGRNGYTFGSGTRLTVV.

This chain joins TRBV7-2 and TRBJ1-6; D is ambiguous. The CDR3 covers 13 residues. Trimming cost V 3 bases and J 10 bases, with 10 bases left between them. CDR1 and CDR2 from the germline V gene are SGHTA and FQGNSA. The CDR3 loop reads CASSLSSRSPLHF. DNA for the CDR3: TGTGCCAGCAGCTTGAGTTCCAGGTCACCCCTCCACTTT.

V gene TRBV2 combines with J gene TRBJ2-2; D gene unclear. The ends were cut back, 7 bases at V and 7 bases at J, with 7 bases in the middle. The CDR3 extends over 11 amino acids. In germline, CDR1 is SNHLY, CDR2 FYNNEI. CDR3 in amino acids: CASTPGGELFF. The DNA of the CDR3 is TGTGCCAGCACTCCGGGCGGGGAGCTGTTTTTT.

V usage is TRBV7-2 and J usage is TRBJ1-1; no reliable D call. Germline V lookup: CDR1 SGHTA, CDR2 FQGNSA. This CDR3 contains 14 residues. The V end lost 3 bases, the J end lost 0 bases, and 8 bases lay between the germline ends. CDR3 in amino acids: CASSFGSMNTEAFF. The CDR3 DNA is TGTGCCAGCAGCTTTGGTTCTATGAACACTGAAGCTTTCTTT. Using reference TRBV7-2 and TRBJ1-1 for the parts outside the CDR3, the full variable domain is GAGVSQSPSNKVTEKGKDVELRCDPISGHTALYWYRQSLGQGLEFLIYFQGNSAPDKSGLPSDRFSAERTGGSVSTLTIQRTQQEDSAVYLCASSFGSMNTEAFFGQGTRLTVV.

This chain connects TRBV12-1 to TRBJ2-2; the D call TRBD2 from the table was never checked on the DNA. TRBV12-1 is an annotated pseudogene. This CDR3 is built from 17 residues. The CDR3 here is CASSLVGLDGDTGELFF. As DNA, the CDR3 is TGTGCCAGCAGCCTTGTGGGATTGGACGGGGACACCGGGGAGCTGTTTTTT.

J is TRBJ1-1 and V is TRBV5-4; D remains unclear. CDR3 size: 13 residues. V was shortened by 5 bases and J by 0 bases, with 8 bases between the two germline ends. CDR1 SGHNT and CDR2 YYREEE come from the germline V gene (reference sequence). CDR3 sequence reads: CASRYTLNTEAFF. The CDR3 nucleotides read TGTGCCAGCAGATACACACTGAACACTGAAGCTTTCTTT.

The V gene is TRBV6-1, the J gene TRBJ2-1, with 12 bases that match TRBD2. Germline lookup yields CDR1 MNHNS and CDR2 SASEGT. This CDR3 spans 17 amino acids. The V and J ends lost 4 bases and 4 bases, in that order; junction bases with no gene match: 8. The CDR3 DNA sequence: TGTGCCAGCAGTGGACCCGGGACTAGCGGGTTTTACAATGAGCAGTTCTTC. Translated: CASSGPGTSGFYNEQFF.

The rearrangement links TRBV4-2 to TRBJ1-3, with D uncertain. V was trimmed by 0 bases and J by 0 bases, leaving 12 bases between them. The germline CDR1 and CDR2 sequences are LGHNA and YNFKEQ. This CDR3 contains 17 residues. This chain's CDR3 is CASSQDWRSDSGNTIYF. In DNA form, the CDR3 reads TGTGCCAGCAGCCAAGATTGGCGCAGCGACTCTGGAAACACCATATATTTT.

This chain joins TRBV6-5 and TRBJ1-1; 10 nucleotides agree with TRBD1. There are 15 residues in the CDR3. Per germline, CDR1 MNHEY and CDR2 SVGAGI. The trim removed 6 bases at V and 1 base at J, leaving 5 bases unmatched. This chain's CDR3 is CASRTGGAGNTEAFF. DNA of the CDR3: TGTGCCAGCAGGACAGGGGGCGCCGGGAACACTGAAGCTTTCTTT.

The chain couples TRBV12-5 to TRBJ1-3; TRBD1 matches 7 bases. The CDR3 is 13 amino acids. Germline V gene lookup returns CDR1 LGHNT and CDR2 FRNRAP. Trimming cost V 6 bases and J 2 bases; bases outside gene matches: 1. The CDR3 is CASGTGAGNTIYF. CDR3 DNA: TGTGCTAGTGGAACAGGGGCTGGAAACACCATATATTTT.

The chain links TRBV9 to TRBJ2-7; TRBD1 is a possible D gene (5 bases). Trimming removed 3 bases from V and 7 bases from J, with 20 bases in between. Germline assignment: CDR1 SGDLS and CDR2 YYNGEE. The CDR3 loop spans 15 amino acids. The CDR3 reads CASSAYGAEFEEQYF. Written as DNA, the CDR3 is TGTGCCAGCAGCGCGTATGGGGCGGAATTTGAAGAGCAGTACTTC.

The rearrangement joins TRBV5-1 to TRBJ2-7, with a tentative D call TRBD2 (6 bases). Deletions cut 2 bases from V and 4 bases from J, with 13 bases between. CDR1 is SGHRS and CDR2 is YFSETQ in the germline V gene. CDR3 length: 14 residues. The CDR3 loop is CASSLTGDFYEQYF. Here the CDR3 DNA reads TGCGCCAGCAGCTTAACGGGAGACTTTTACGAGCAGTACTTC.

The chain recombines TRBV30 with TRBJ2-6, with D unresolved. Trimming removed 5 bases at V and 0 bases at J, with 5 bases between. The CDR3 sequence is 13 residues long. CDR1 is GTSNPN and CDR2 is SVGIG in the germline V gene (reference sequence). The CDR3, as DNA: TGTGCCTGGGCCAGCTCTGGGGCCAACGTCCTGACTTTC. It translates to CAWASSGANVLTF.

CDR3 nucleotide sequence: TGTGCCAGCAGCTCCCAGGGAGGGCAAGAGACCCAGTACTTC. Protein sequence: CASSSQGGQETQYF. The gene calls are TRBV7-9 and TRBJ2-5; TRBD2 aligns across 7 bases. V shed 4 bases and J 2 bases; nucleotides not matched to a gene: 4. CDR3 size: 14 residues. Germline assignment: CDR1 SEHNR and CDR2 FQNEAQ (reference sequence).

V is TRBV6-5 and J is TRBJ2-3, with a possible D match to TRBD2 (6 bases). V was pared by 3 bases and J by 1 base, with 11 bases between. The CDR3 consists of 15 residues. Germline CDR1 is MNHEY and CDR2 is SVGAGI. The CDR3: CASSYTSGRTDTQYF. The CDR3 bases are TGTGCCAGCAGTTATACGAGCGGGCGCACAGATACGCAGTATTTT.

The CDR3 DNA reads TGTGCCAGCAGTTCGTACCGGGACAGGGGACGACATGAGCAGTTCTTC. Protein product: CASSSYRDRGRHEQFF. This chain joins TRBV28 and TRBJ2-1, with 10 nucleotides matching TRBD1. Germline CDR1 and CDR2: MDHEN and SYDVKM. This CDR3 region has 16 residues. The ends lost 4 bases at V and 8 bases at J; junction bases unmatched: 11.

The chain recombines TRBV11-3 with TRBJ2-7; no firm D call. Germline loops: CDR1 SGHNT, CDR2 YENEEA. The CDR3 sequence is 13 residues long. Between the trimmed V and J ends, which lost 5 bases and 7 bases, there was a span of 15 bases. CDR3 nucleotides: TGTGCCAGCAGCCCGGGTCCCAAACGGGAGCAGTACTTC. It codes for CASSPGPKREQYF.

This clone was seen once. The CDR3 DNA follows: TGTGCCAGCAGTTACCGGGATTTTCAGGAAGCTTTCTTT. Its protein product is CASSYRDFQEAFF. The chain employs TRBV6-6 and TRBJ1-1, with D unclear. Per germline, CDR1 MNHNY and CDR2 SVGAGI (reference sequence). V lost 2 bases and J lost 8, with 12 bases in between. This CDR3 has 13 amino acids.

V gene TRBV13 combines with J gene TRBJ1-3; 11 nucleotides agree with TRBD1. The CDR3 totals 16 residues. J lost 0 bases, V lost 3 bases, and 1 base had no gene match. Germline CDR1 PRHDT, CDR2 FYEKMQ (reference sequence). The CDR3 nucleotides are TGTGCCAGCAGCTTCGGGACAGGGGGCTCTGGAAACACCATATATTTT. Its translation is CASSFGTGGSGNTIYF.

This clone has just one count. The V call is TRBV9, the J call TRBJ1-2; the D is unclear. The CDR3 runs 11 residues. V was cut by 7 bases and J by 8 bases, with 12 bases left in between. The V gene's germline CDR1 is SGDLS and CDR2 YYNGEE. The CDR3 loop reads CASAEGSGYTF. CDR3 in DNA: TGTGCCAGCGCAGAGGGCAGCGGCTACACCTTC.

The V call is TRBV6-5, the J call TRBJ1-1, with D possibly matching TRBD1 (5 bases). Trimming cost V 2 bases and J 3 bases, with 7 bases left between them. Germline loops: CDR1 MNHEY, CDR2 SVGAGI. The CDR3 spans 13 residues. The CDR3, as DNA: TGTGCCAGCAGTTACGGCAGGGACACTGAAGCTTTCTTT. Translation gives CASSYGRDTEAFF.

The V and J genes are TRBV11-2 and TRBJ1-2; weak D call: TRBD1 (5 bases). The CDR3 has 16 amino acids. From germline, CDR1 is SGHAT and CDR2 FQNNGV. V lost 1 base, J lost 4 bases, and 16 bases lay in between. This CDR3 is CASSLAHPGWVYGYTF. The CDR3 DNA reads as TGTGCCAGCAGCTTAGCCCACCCAGGGTGGGTCTATGGCTACACCTTC.

This clone was seen a handful of times. The gene calls are TRBV2 and TRBJ2-7, with unresolved D. Germline assignment: CDR1 SNHLY and CDR2 FYNNEI. This CDR3 is 11 amino acids long. With 8 bases removed from V and 12 bases from J, the gap between germline ends came to 17 bases. The CDR3 region is CASAALTRRYF. CDR3 bases: TGTGCCAGCGCCGCCCTAACGAGGAGGTACTTC.